One sample yielded the 25 T cell receptor beta chains listed below, sequenced in a study of neurological immune-mediated disorders. TCRdb used MiXCR to reprocess the 5' RACE reads, holding one entry per CDR3 protein. The sample shows about 71,000 distinct CDR3 sequences, 4.5% of them seen only once. Source material: PBMCs. These receptors were collected from a man aged 25 to 45 with multiple sclerosis.

The V gene is TRBV4-1, the J gene TRBJ1-5, with no clear D. CDR1 and CDR2 (germline): MGHRA, YSYEKL. Trimming removed 0 bases from V and 7 bases from J, with 7 bases in between. CDR3 length: 13 amino acids. CDR3 sequence: CASSQDTWQPQHF. The CDR3 DNA is TGCGCCAGCAGCCAAGATACTTGGCAGCCCCAGCATTTT.

This clonotype has only a few counts. This chain uses TRBV3-1 with TRBJ1-1, with 8 bases identical to TRBD1. CDR1 is LGHDT and CDR2 is YNNKEL in the germline V gene (reference sequence). The CDR3 length is 14 residues. The ends lost 4 bases at V and 5 bases at J; junction bases unmatched: 6. For the CDR3, the DNA is TGTGCCAGCAGCCGCGGGACAGGAGATACTGAAGCTTTCTTT. This gives the protein CASSRGTGDTEAFF.

This clonotype was observed at least ten times. The chain links TRBV5-5 to TRBJ1-5, with a tentative D call TRBD1 (6 bases). The V gene's germline CDR1 is SGHKS and CDR2 YYEKEE (reference sequence). Trimming shortened V by 2 bases and J by 3 bases, and 12 bases separated the two germline ends. The CDR3 is made up of 15 amino acids. This chain's CDR3 is CASSFGQLPNQPQHF. The CDR3 DNA sequence: TGTGCCAGCAGCTTCGGACAGCTCCCCAATCAGCCCCAGCATTTT.

This clonotype was seen repeatedly, ten times or more. The V call is TRBV2, the J call TRBJ2-2, with TRBD1 matching 7 bases. The CDR3 contains 15 residues. Trimming removed 7 bases from V and 1 base from J; junction bases left unmatched: 6. CDR1 is SNHLY, CDR2 FYNNEI, per germline. In nucleotides, the CDR3 is TGTGCCAGCAATTCTCGGACAGGGAACACCGGGGAGCTGTTTTTT. Its protein is CASNSRTGNTGELFF.

This clonotype was observed many times. The chain is built from TRBV20-1 and TRBJ1-1, with 8 bases lining up with TRBD1. J lost 4 bases, V lost 3 bases, and 4 bases had no gene match. CDR3 size: 13 residues. The germline V gene has CDR1 DFQATT and CDR2 SNEGSKA (reference sequence). The CDR3: CSASGTGITEAFF. In nucleotides, the CDR3 is TGCAGTGCTAGTGGGACAGGAATCACTGAAGCTTTCTTT.

Ten or more counts support this clonotype. The chain is built from TRBV28 and TRBJ1-1; weak D call: TRBD1 (5 bases). Trimming took 7 bases from V and 2 from J, leaving 11 bases between them. The CDR3 has 13 amino acids. CDR1 and CDR2 from the germline V gene are MDHEN and SYDVKM. For the CDR3, the DNA is TGTGCCAGCAAACTAGGGGCAAACACTGAAGCTTTCTTT. It translates to CASKLGANTEAFF.

The sample holds many counts of this clonotype. The chain couples TRBV20-1 to TRBJ1-5, with D perhaps TRBD1 (5 bases). Germline V CDR1 and CDR2: DFQATT, SNEGSKA (reference sequence). The CDR3 has 14 residues. Trimming took off 1 base at V and 1 base at J, with 8 bases between the two ends. CDR3 DNA sequence: TGCAGTGCTAGAGTAGGGGCGAGCAATCAGCCCCAGCATTTT. As protein: CSARVGASNQPQHF.

The chain couples TRBV5-1 to TRBJ2-7; TRBD2 matches at 10 bases. This CDR3 has 16 amino acids. Unmatched junction bases numbered 5, after V lost 2 bases and J lost 0 bases. CDR1 is SGHRS and CDR2 is YFSETQ in the germline V gene. The CDR3 sequence is CASSFSSGGPSYEQYF. Here the CDR3 DNA reads TGCGCCAGCAGCTTTTCTAGCGGGGGTCCCTCCTACGAGCAGTACTTC.

This clonotype was detected ten times or more. V usage is TRBV10-3 and J usage is TRBJ1-5, with 7 bases that match TRBD1. J gave up 3 bases and V 0 bases, and 2 bases lay outside the gene matches. The CDR3 contains 15 residues. CDR1 is ENHRY and CDR2 is SYGVKD in the germline V gene. CDR3: CAISESGTVNQPQHF. The CDR3, as DNA: TGTGCCATCAGTGAGTCGGGGACAGTCAATCAGCCCCAGCATTTT.

The sample holds many counts of this clonotype. This chain connects TRBV5-1 to TRBJ1-3; possible D gene TRBD1, 5 bases. Trimming cost V 5 bases and J 1 base, with 13 bases left between them. The CDR3 has 15 residues. Germline CDR1 and CDR2: SGHRS and YFSETQ. The CDR3 DNA reads as TGCGCCAGCAGTCGAGAAGGGGCGTCTGGAAACACCATATATTTT. Protein: CASSREGASGNTIYF.

This clonotype was recorded at least ten times. The junction departs from germline at one end; a sequencing error may be responsible. The genes are TRBV10-3 and TRBJ1-6, with a tentative D call TRBD1 (6 bases). This CDR3 comprises 14 residues. Germline CDR1 ENHRY, CDR2 SYGVKD. In nucleotides, the CDR3 is TGTGCCATCAGTGAGTCGACGGGGGCTTCACCCCTCAACTTT. Residues: CAISESTGASPLNF.

This clonotype was detected ten times or more. J is TRBJ2-3 and V is TRBV11-2; a weak D match, TRBD2 (5 bases). This CDR3 comprises 17 residues. V lost 0 bases to trimming and J lost 6 bases, with 19 bases between them. Looked up from germline, CDR1 is SGHAT and CDR2 is FQNNGV. The chain's CDR3 is CASSLELGRGKRDTQYF. The CDR3 DNA reads TGTGCCAGCAGCTTAGAGCTGGGGAGAGGGAAGCGGGATACGCAGTATTTT.

CDR3 DNA: TGCGCCAGCAGGCCTTCGGGACAGGAGAATGAAAAACTGTTTTTT. It specifies CASRPSGQENEKLFF. V and J are TRBV5-1 and TRBJ1-4; TRBD1 aligns across 8 bases. Germline-derived CDR1 and CDR2 are SGHRS and YFSETQ. The CDR3 is 15 amino acids. The trim removed 5 bases at V and 5 bases at J, leaving 8 bases unmatched.

In this sample, this clonotype turned up many times. The chain couples TRBV20-1 to TRBJ1-1, with TRBD1 matching 9 bases. Germline CDR1 DFQATT, CDR2 SNEGSKA (reference sequence). The J segment lost 0 bases and the V segment lost 6 bases, leaving 5 bases of the junction unmatched. This CDR3 comprises 14 residues. Here the CDR3 DNA reads TGCAGTGCAGTAGGACAGGGGATGAACACTGAAGCTTTCTTT. Translation: CSAVGQGMNTEAFF.

The CDR3 sequence is CASSFTRGEGNQPQHF. CDR3 sequence (DNA): TGTGCCAGCAGTTTTACAAGAGGGGAGGGCAATCAGCCCCAGCATTTT. This chain joins TRBV12-3 or TRBV12-4 and TRBJ1-5; D might be TRBD1 (5 bases). Trimming pared 3 bases from V and 2 bases from J, leaving 14 bases between. The CDR3 totals 16 residues.

This clonotype was seen repeatedly, ten times or more. V usage is TRBV7-9 and J usage is TRBJ1-2; 11 nucleotides agree with TRBD1. The germline V gene has CDR1 SEHNR and CDR2 FQNEAQ (reference sequence). Unmatched junction bases numbered 8, after V lost 5 bases and J lost 6 bases. CDR3 length: 15 amino acids. The DNA for the CDR3 is TGTGCCAGCAGCCCCCCCGGACAGGGGGCTAATGGCTACACCTTC. The encoded protein is CASSPPGQGANGYTF. The whole variable domain, filled in from reference TRBV7-9 and TRBJ1-2, reads DTGVSQNPRHKITKRGQNVTFRCDPISEHNRLYWYRQTLGQGPEFLTYFQNEAQLEKSRLLSDRFSAERPKGSFSTLEIQRTEQGDSAMYLCASSPPGQGANGYTFGSGTRLTVV.

In this sample, this clonotype turned up many times. The chain uses TRBV3-1 and TRBJ2-2; D is possibly TRBD1 (5 bases). V dropped 4 bases and J dropped 7 bases, with 13 bases sitting between them. CDR1 is LGHDT and CDR2 is YNNKEL in the germline V gene (reference sequence). The CDR3 runs to 14 residues. The CDR3 DNA follows: TGTGCCAGCAGCCGACAGTCATGGGGCGGGGAGCTGTTTTTT. This codes for CASSRQSWGGELFF.

The chain carries TRBV15 and TRBJ2-2; D remains unclear. The CDR3 length is 12 residues. Trimming shortened V by 0 bases and J by 8 bases, and 4 bases separated the two germline ends. Per the germline V gene, CDR1 is LNHNV and CDR2 is YYDKDF (reference sequence). The CDR3 loop reads CATSRDSGELFF. DNA for the CDR3: TGTGCCACCAGCAGAGATTCGGGGGAGCTGTTTTTT. Supplemented by reference TRBV15 and TRBJ2-2, the full variable domain reads DAMVIQNPRYQVTQFGKPVTLSCSQTLNHNVMYWYQQKSSQAPKLLFHYYDKDFNNEADTPDNFQSRRPNTSFCFLDIRSPGLGDTAMYLCATSRDSGELFFGEGSRLTVL.

V usage is TRBV20-1 and J usage is TRBJ2-3, with TRBD2 matching 7 bases. V shed 3 bases and J 4 bases; nucleotides not matched to a gene: 7. Germline V gene sequence: CDR1 DFQATT, CDR2 SNEGSKA (reference sequence). The CDR3 consists of 14 residues. CDR3 residues: CSASLQRGPDTQYF. Written as DNA, the CDR3 is TGCAGTGCTAGCCTCCAGCGGGGCCCAGATACGCAGTATTTT.

The chain recombines TRBV3-1 with TRBJ2-3; 14 bases agree with TRBD2. Germline V gene lookup returns CDR1 LGHDT and CDR2 YNNKEL (reference sequence). The CDR3 extends over 15 amino acids. The ends lost 5 bases at V and 11 bases at J; junction bases unmatched: 9. This CDR3 is CASSDGTSGGKEQYF. In DNA, the CDR3 is TGTGCCAGCAGCGATGGGACTAGCGGGGGAAAGGAGCAGTATTTT.

This clonotype was observed a few times. The chain joins TRBV18 to TRBJ2-3; D is uncertain. The CDR3 is made up of 12 amino acids. Germline-derived CDR1 and CDR2 are KGHSH and LQKENI. V was clipped by 5 bases and J by 3 bases, with 6 bases between them. The CDR3 coding sequence is TGTGCCAGCTCAAGGGAAACAGATACGCAGTATTTT. It is translated as CASSRETDTQYF.

This clonotype was detected only a few times. This chain uses TRBV11-2 with TRBJ1-1; 7 bases are shared with TRBD1. This CDR3 region has 14 residues. V gave up 4 bases and J gave up 4 bases; unmatched junction bases: 6. The germline V gene has CDR1 SGHAT and CDR2 FQNNGV. CDR3 amino acids: CASSSPRGGTEAFF. CDR3 nucleotide sequence: TGTGCCAGCAGCTCCCCCAGGGGGGGCACTGAAGCTTTCTTT.

At least ten counts were recorded for this clonotype. V gene TRBV20-1 combines with J gene TRBJ2-1; 8 bases are a match to TRBD2. This CDR3 region has 15 residues. Trimming cost V 3 bases and J 8 bases; bases outside gene matches: 12. The germline V gene encodes CDR1 DFQATT and CDR2 SNEGSKA (reference sequence). DNA of the CDR3: TGCAGTGCTAGGCGGGGGGCTAGCGCCGCGGATGAGCAGTTCTTC. Translated: CSARRGASAADEQFF.

The CDR3 sequence is CASSQDSGKGAEAFF. The CDR3 DNA sequence: TGCGCCAGCAGCCAAGATTCGGGAAAGGGCGCTGAAGCTTTCTTT. This chain links TRBV4-1 with TRBJ1-1, with no clear D. The ends were cut back, 0 bases at V and 6 bases at J, with 14 bases in the middle. Germline CDR1 reads MGHRA; CDR2 reads YSYEKL. The CDR3 is 15 amino acids.

This clonotype was seen many times. This chain links TRBV9 with TRBJ2-1; 8 bases fit TRBD2. CDR3 size: 15 residues. The ends lost 0 bases at V and 8 bases at J; junction bases unmatched: 7. In germline, CDR1 is SGDLS, CDR2 YYNGEE. The CDR3 region has the DNA TGTGCCAGCAGCGTAGCGGGGGGGCCAGGAGATGAGCAGTTCTTC. Its protein product is CASSVAGGPGDEQFF. Filled out from reference TRBV9 and TRBJ2-1, the complete variable domain reads DSGVTQTPKHLITATGQRVTLRCSPRSGDLSVYWYQQSLDQGLQFLIQYYNGEERAKGNILERFSAQQFPDLHSELNLSSLELGDSALYFCASSVAGGPGDEQFFGPGTRLTVL.